These T cell receptor beta chains were read from a single sample in a study of PD-1 blockade in classical Hodgkin lymphoma. Profiling relied on immunoSEQ multiplex PCR, and the TCRdb table lists in-frame clones only, not all of them. The profile shows about 17,000 clones, roughly nine tenths of them singletons. Material: peripheral blood mononuclear cells (PBMCs). All receptors come from a human donor with classical Hodgkin lymphoma. Each CDR3 is given with its conserved first and last residue. The D gene is left open where the match is weak. Where a row states a size, it is once, few, many or the class of an expanded clone; other rows omit it.

J gene,V gene,clone size,D gene,CDR3 DNA,CDR3 protein
TRBJ2-7,TRBV2,.,.,TGTGCCAGCAGTGAGGACCCGTCTCGGGTCTCCTACGAGCAGTACTTC,CASSEDPSRVSYEQYF
TRBJ1-2,TRBV2,.,.,TGTGCCAGCAGTGATACAGGCAGCCATGGCTACACCTTC,CASSDTGSHGYTF
TRBJ2-3,TRBV4-1,.,.,TGCGCCAGCAGCCAAGATTTCGGTGCGGCAGATACGCAGTATTTT,CASSQDFGAADTQYF
TRBJ2-1,TRBV28,.,.,TGTGCCAGCAGTTTAAGCCCTCAGGGGAATGAGCAGTTCTTC,CASSLSPQGNEQFF
TRBJ1-3,TRBV18,.,TRBD1,TGTGCCAGCTCACCCTCCCCCCCCACAGGGGTGGTCGGAAACACCATATATTTT,CASSPSPPTGVVGNTIYF
TRBJ2-3,TRBV4-2,once,.,TGTGCCAGCAGCCATGGAAGCTTCGGGACACCGGCCAGCACAGATACGCAGTATTTT,CASSHGSFGTPASTDTQYF
TRBJ2-1,TRBV18,.,TRBD2,TGTGCCAGCTCACCTCCCAGCGGGAGTTCTTGGAATGAGCAGTTCTTC,CASSPPSGSSWNEQFF
TRBJ2-5,TRBV27,.,.,TGTGCCAGCAGAAGGACAGTGGGAGAGACCCAGTACTTC,CASRRTVGETQYF
TRBJ2-7,TRBV6-6,.,TRBD1,TGTGCCAGCAGTTACGACCTCGGGACAGGGGCCCACGAGCAGTACTTC,CASSYDLGTGAHEQYF
TRBJ1-2,TRBV27,.,.,TGTGCCAGCAGTTTTTCGGGGCTGGCGGGCTATGGCTACACCTTC,CASSFSGLAGYGYTF
TRBJ2-2,TRBV7-8,.,.,TGTGCCAGCAGCTTAGCATCAGTTAACACCGGGGAGCTGTTTTTT,CASSLASVNTGELFF
TRBJ2-2,TRBV5-1,.,TRBD1,TGCGCCAGCACCCCCGGGACAGAGAACACCGGGGAGCTGTTTTTT,CASTPGTENTGELFF
TRBJ2-3,TRBV5-4,.,.,TGTGCCAGCAGCCTCAATGGAGATACGCAGTATTTT,CASSLNGDTQYF
TRBJ2-2,TRBV27,.,.,TGTGCCAGCAGTTTTGATTCGTACACCGGGGAGCTGTTTTTT,CASSFDSYTGELFF
TRBJ1-5,TRBV18,.,.,TGTGCCAGCTCACCTCCGGGGCCAAGCAATCAGCCCCAGCATTTT,CASSPPGPSNQPQHF
TRBJ2-6,TRBV19,.,.,TGTGCCAGTAGTATAGAGGGGGTATCTGGGGCCAACGTCCTGACTTTC,CASSIEGVSGANVLTF
TRBJ2-5,TRBV5-6,.,TRBD1,TGTGCCAGCAGCTCCTTACAGGGGCGGCAAGAGACCCAGTACTTC,CASSSLQGRQETQYF
TRBJ1-4,TRBV6-5,.,.,TGTGCCAGCAGCCCCTCAGTGACAACTAATGAAAAACTGTTTTTT,CASSPSVTTNEKLFF